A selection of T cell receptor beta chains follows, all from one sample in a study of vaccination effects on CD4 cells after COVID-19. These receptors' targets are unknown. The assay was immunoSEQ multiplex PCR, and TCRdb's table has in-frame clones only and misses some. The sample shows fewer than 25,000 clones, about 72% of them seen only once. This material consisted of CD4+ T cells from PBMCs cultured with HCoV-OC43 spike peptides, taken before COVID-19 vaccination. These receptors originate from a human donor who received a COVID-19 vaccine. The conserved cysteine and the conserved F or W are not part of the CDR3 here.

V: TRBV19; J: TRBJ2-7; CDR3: ASSDRTGGPYEQY
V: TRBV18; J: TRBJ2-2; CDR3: ASSPPTGGNTGELF
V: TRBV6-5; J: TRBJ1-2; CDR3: ASSYSGGGYGYT
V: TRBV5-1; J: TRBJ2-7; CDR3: ASRRTSGSGQEQY
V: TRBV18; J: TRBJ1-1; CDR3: ASSYREVVEAF
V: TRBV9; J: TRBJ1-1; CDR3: ASNPFEGNTEAF
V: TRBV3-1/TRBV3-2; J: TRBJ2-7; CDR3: ASSQTSGGRHEQY
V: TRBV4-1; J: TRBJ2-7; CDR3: ASSQPRDRPEQY
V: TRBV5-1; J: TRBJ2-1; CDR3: ASSSAGTSLSGNEQF
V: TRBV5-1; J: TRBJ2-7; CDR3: ASSWADGQYEQY
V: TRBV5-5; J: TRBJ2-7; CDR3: ASSLGASWVAQSYEQY
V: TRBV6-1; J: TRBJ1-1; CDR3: ASSEVRNTEAF
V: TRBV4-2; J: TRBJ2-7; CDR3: ASSQVLGLAGVGNEQY
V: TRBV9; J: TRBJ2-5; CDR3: ASSVDRLAGGFSRETQY
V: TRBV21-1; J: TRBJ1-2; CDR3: ASSKSTPGANYGYT
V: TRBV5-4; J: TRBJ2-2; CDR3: ASSPIQDRGTGELF
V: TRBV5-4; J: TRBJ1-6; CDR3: ASSLRGRSSPLH